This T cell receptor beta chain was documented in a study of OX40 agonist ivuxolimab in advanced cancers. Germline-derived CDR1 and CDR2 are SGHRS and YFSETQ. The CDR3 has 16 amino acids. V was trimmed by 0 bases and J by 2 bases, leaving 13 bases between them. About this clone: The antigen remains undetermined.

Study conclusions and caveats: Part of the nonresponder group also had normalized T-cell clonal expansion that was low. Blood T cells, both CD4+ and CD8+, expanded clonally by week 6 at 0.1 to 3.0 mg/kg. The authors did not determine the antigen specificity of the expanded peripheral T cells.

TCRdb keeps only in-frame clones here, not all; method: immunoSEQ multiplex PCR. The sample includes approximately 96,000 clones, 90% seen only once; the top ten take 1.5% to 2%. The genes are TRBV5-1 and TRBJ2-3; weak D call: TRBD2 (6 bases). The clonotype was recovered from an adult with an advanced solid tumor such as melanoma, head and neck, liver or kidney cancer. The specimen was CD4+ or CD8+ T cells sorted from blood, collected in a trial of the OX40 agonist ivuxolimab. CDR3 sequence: CASSLEGRSSTDTQYF. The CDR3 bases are TGCGCCAGCAGCTTGGAGGGGAGGAGTTCCACAGATACGCAGTATTTT. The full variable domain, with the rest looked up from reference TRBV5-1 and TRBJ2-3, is KAGVTQTPRYLIKTRGQQVTLSCSPISGHRSVSWYQQTPGQGLQFLFEYFSETQRNKGNFPGRFSGRQFSNSRSEMNVSTLELGDSALYLCASSLEGRSSTDTQYFGPGTRLTVL.